Presented here are 14 T cell receptor beta chains from one specimen sequenced in a study of blood T cell repertoires in COVID-19. The protocol was immunoSEQ multiplex PCR, while the TCRdb copy is restricted to in-frame clones and leaves out a portion. The sample carries a few hundred thousand clones, over 75% recorded once. The sample was PBMCs or T cells enriched from blood (not recorded which). These receptors were taken from a man between 18 and 29 years old who had recovered from COVID-19.

The chain carries TRBV19 and TRBJ1-2; D unclear. From germline, CDR1 is LNHDA and CDR2 SQIVND (reference sequence). This CDR3 spans 15 amino acids. The germline V and J ends were trimmed by 1 base and 0 bases, with 9 bases remaining between them. The CDR3 region is CASSIGGQANYGYTF. In nucleotides, the CDR3 is TGTGCCAGTAGTATAGGAGGCCAAGCTAACTATGGCTACACCTTC.

The chain has TRBV7-2 and TRBJ1-1, with 11 nucleotides matching TRBD1. Germline assignment: CDR1 SGHTA and CDR2 FQGNSA. This CDR3 is built from 17 residues. With 0 bases clipped from V and 4 bases from J, the junction kept 7 bases outside the gene matches. CDR3 DNA: TGTGCCAGCAGCTTAGCGGGACAGGGGGTAGGGTCCACTGAAGCTTTCTTT. The encoded protein is CASSLAGQGVGSTEAFF.

The chain combines TRBV28 with TRBJ1-3; D might be TRBD1 (6 bases). V was clipped by 4 bases and J by 1 base, with 8 bases between them. The CDR3 is 14 amino acids. Germline V gene lookup returns CDR1 MDHEN and CDR2 SYDVKM. CDR3 amino acids: CASSSQGSGNTIYF. The CDR3 coding sequence is TGTGCCAGCAGTTCGCAGGGGTCTGGAAACACCATATATTTT.

This chain connects TRBV29-1 to TRBJ2-3, with D possibly matching TRBD1 (6 bases). Germline V gene data show CDR1 as SQVTM and CDR2 as ANQGSEA. This CDR3 contains 13 residues. CDR3 DNA sequence: TGCACCGCACAGGGTCGGGTTACAGATACGCAGTATTTT. Translation: CTAQGRVTDTQYF.

This chain joins TRBV9 and TRBJ2-7; 13 positions agree with TRBD2. V trimming: 4 bases; J trimming: 4 bases; junction bases outside the gene matches: 5. Germline loops: CDR1 SGDLS, CDR2 YYNGEE. This CDR3 has 15 amino acids. The CDR3: CASSIGLAGAYEQYF. Here the CDR3 DNA reads TGTGCCAGCAGCATCGGACTAGCGGGAGCTTACGAGCAGTACTTC. Full variable domain (rest looked up from reference TRBV9 and TRBJ2-7): DSGVTQTPKHLITATGQRVTLRCSPRSGDLSVYWYQQSLDQGLQFLIQYYNGEERAKGNILERFSAQQFPDLHSELNLSSLELGDSALYFCASSIGLAGAYEQYFGPGTRLTVT.

The chain links TRBV19 to TRBJ2-5, with 11 positions matching TRBD2. The CDR3 loop spans 15 amino acids. Germline values: CDR1 LNHDA, CDR2 SQIVND (reference sequence). V gave up 6 bases and J gave up 2 bases; unmatched junction bases: 5. CDR3 coding DNA: TGTGCCAGTAGGAGTAGCGGGAGGGGGCAAGAGACCCAGTACTTC. Translating it yields CASRSSGRGQETQYF. The complete variable domain, with remaining parts taken from reference TRBV19 and TRBJ2-5, reads DGGITQSPKYLFRKEGQNVTLSCEQNLNHDAMYWYRQDPGQGLRLIYYSQIVNDFQKGDIAEGYSVSREKKESFPLTVTSAQKNPTAFYLCASRSSGRGQETQYFGPGTRLLVL.

The V gene is TRBV27, the J gene TRBJ1-5; the D is unclear. The CDR3 has 14 amino acids. Germline loops: CDR1 MNHEY, CDR2 SMNVEV (reference sequence). The ends were cut back, 2 bases at V and 6 bases at J, with 11 bases in the middle. The CDR3 spells CASSLLTEPQPQHF. The CDR3 region has the DNA TGTGCCAGCAGTTTACTGACTGAACCTCAGCCCCAGCATTTT.

J is TRBJ2-1 and V is TRBV9; TRBD1 agrees at 12 bases. V was pared by 4 bases and J by 8 bases, with 4 bases of the junction left unmatched. The CDR3 totals 14 residues. Germline values: CDR1 SGDLS, CDR2 YYNGEE. As DNA, the CDR3 is TGTGCCAGCAGCCTGGGACAGGGGGCCTATGAGCAGTTCTTC. This codes for CASSLGQGAYEQFF.

The chain is built from TRBV6-2 or TRBV6-3 and TRBJ2-7; 9 bases are a match to TRBD2. Losses at the gene ends were 2 bases for V and 6 bases for J; bases not matched to a gene: 5. CDR3 length: 14 residues. CDR1 and CDR2 (germline): MNHEY, SVGEGT. The CDR3 nucleotides are TGTGCCAGCAGTTACGATGCGGGAGGGCTCGAGCAGTACTTC. It translates to CASSYDAGGLEQYF.

This sequence joins TRBV6-5 and TRBJ2-1, with a weak D call TRBD1 (6 bases). The V end was cut by 6 bases, the J end by 2 bases, with 14 bases between. Germline CDR1 reads MNHEY; CDR2 reads SVGAGI. CDR3 length: 15 residues. CDR3 region: CASSPDSYPYNEQFF. The CDR3 coding sequence is TGTGCCAGCAGCCCGGACAGTTATCCCTACAATGAGCAGTTCTTC.

This clone is a singleton in its sample. The chain links TRBV3-1 (or the pseudogene TRBV3-2) to TRBJ2-7; the match to TRBD2 covers 10 bases. CDR1 is LGHDT and CDR2 is YNNKEL in the germline V gene (reference sequence). The CDR3 contains 15 residues. Trimming cost V 3 bases and J 6 bases; bases outside gene matches: 8. The CDR3 coding sequence is TGTGCCAGCAGCCACAGTTCTAGCGGGAGCTCCGAGCAGTACTTC. Protein product: CASSHSSSGSSEQYF.

The V and J genes are TRBV15 and TRBJ2-3; TRBD2 might be the D (5 bases). The CDR3 spans 15 residues. CDR1 and CDR2 (germline): LNHNV, YYDKDF (reference sequence). Deletions cut 1 base from V and 3 bases from J, with 11 bases between. DNA for the CDR3: TGTGCCACCAGCAGAGGAGTACGGGATACAGATACGCAGTATTTT. The encoded protein is CATSRGVRDTDTQYF.

This clone was seen once. This rearrangement joins TRBV6-5 to TRBJ2-7; 7 bases are shared with TRBD2. CDR3 size: 16 residues. Trimming removed 0 bases from V and 2 bases from J; junction bases left unmatched: 7. The V gene's germline CDR1 is MNHEY and CDR2 SVGAGI. This CDR3 reads CASSYSISSGTYEQYF. CDR3 sequence (DNA): TGTGCCAGCAGTTACTCGATATCTAGCGGTACCTACGAGCAGTACTTC.

This chain joins TRBV24-1 and TRBJ2-5; 10 nucleotides agree with TRBD1. In germline, CDR1 is KGHDR, CDR2 SFDVKD. The CDR3 consists of 15 residues. V lost 3 bases, J lost 5 bases, and 5 bases stayed unmatched. The CDR3 DNA reads TGTGCCACCAGTGATACTAGGACAGGGGGTGAGACCCAGTACTTC. Its protein is CATSDTRTGGETQYF.